This T cell receptor beta chain was retrieved from a study of T cell repertoires in cytomegalovirus infection. Study in general: CMV infection together with matching HLA type was indicated by public TCR beta signatures.

This clonotype was seen only a few times. Its antigen remains unknown. Losses at the gene ends were 4 bases for V and 9 bases for J; bases not matched to a gene: 11. Per germline, CDR1 SGHRS and CDR2 YFSETQ. CDR3 length: 16 amino acids. Via MiXCR, TCRdb re-called the reads, giving one row per CDR3 protein. The sample includes approximately 490,000 distinct CDR3 sequences, 11% of them seen just once. General observations from the study: Summed frequency of shared TCR beta families picked out CMV carriers who also had the relevant HLA. Predominance within the ex vivo response was attributable to HLA-C-restricted CMV-specific TCR beta clonotypes.

This sequence was found in a human donor in good health (CMV status not recorded). Some clones in this sample may be carry-over from other donors' samples. The rearrangement joins TRBV5-1 to TRBJ1-6, with TRBD1 matching 9 bases. The specimen was PBMCs. Here the CDR3 DNA reads TGCGCCAGCAGCCATAAGGCGGGACAGGGCAGTTCACCCCTCCACTTT. Translating gives CASSHKAGQGSSPLHF.